A selection of T cell receptor beta chains follows, all from one sample in a study of OX40 agonist ivuxolimab in advanced cancers. Libraries were prepared by immunoSEQ multiplex PCR; TCRdb keeps only in-frame clonotypes and omits some of them. The data contain tens of thousands of clones, 85% to 90% of them singletons. Material: CD4+ or CD8+ T cells sorted from blood, obtained in a trial of the OX40 agonist ivuxolimab. The receptors here all came from an adult with an advanced solid tumor such as melanoma, head and neck, liver or kidney cancer. The CDR3 runs from the conserved cysteine through the conserved F or W. D genes are given only for firm matches. Clone size is stated in some rows and not others, as once, few, many or a class when expanded.

TRBD2	TRBV19	NA	TRBJ2-1	TGTGCCAGTAGTATTTTTGTAGCGGGCAATGAGCAGTTCTTC	CASSIFVAGNEQFF
NA	TRBV7-9	few	TRBJ2-7	TGTGCCAGCAGCTTAGATGGCTACTGGGGAGCGTACTTC	CASSLDGYWGAYF
NA	TRBV27	NA	TRBJ2-1	TGTGCCAGCAGTTTATCATCAGGGCAGATCCACAATGAGCAGTTCTTC	CASSLSSGQIHNEQFF
NA	TRBV7-9	NA	TRBJ2-5	TGTGCCAGCAGCCCTGGGCAGGGGGGGCAAACGGAAGAGACCCAGTACTTC	CASSPGQGGQTEETQYF
NA	TRBV7-9	NA	TRBJ2-1	TGTGCCAGCAGCTTACGGGGTTACAATGAGCAGTTCTTC	CASSLRGYNEQFF
TRBD1	TRBV9	NA	TRBJ1-2	TGTGCCAGCAGCGTAGCCCGGGACAGAGAAAATGGCTACACCTTC	CASSVARDRENGYTF
NA	TRBV10-1	NA	TRBJ1-1	TGCGCCAGCAGTGTATTCGGAGGGGAAGCTTTCTTT	CASSVFGGEAFF
NA	TRBV7-9	NA	TRBJ1-2	TGTGCCAGCAGCCCCCCGGTGGTGGGCACAGCTAACTATGGCTACACCTTC	CASSPPVVGTANYGYTF
TRBD2	TRBV4-1	NA	TRBJ2-1	TGCGCCAGCAGCCAAGACCGAGCGGGACTAGCGTACCTCCATGAGCAGTTCTTC	CASSQDRAGLAYLHEQFF
TRBD2	TRBV6-5	once	TRBJ2-3	TGTGCCAGCAGTTACACTAGCGGGGTCACAGATACGCAGTATTTT	CASSYTSGVTDTQYF
TRBD1	TRBV27	NA	TRBJ2-7	TGTGCCAGCAGTGACCAACAGGGGAGCTCCTACGAGCAGTACTTC	CASSDQQGSSYEQYF
TRBD2	TRBV7-9	NA	TRBJ2-7	TGTGCCAGCAGCTTAGTCGGGATAGCGGGAGGACACTACGAGCAGTACTTC	CASSLVGIAGGHYEQYF
NA	TRBV7-9	NA	TRBJ2-1	TGTGCCAGCAGCTTCGGGAACAATGAGCAGTTCTTC	CASSFGNNEQFF
NA	TRBV5-6	NA	TRBJ1-3	TGTGCCAGCAGCTCCTCAGGGTCCCCTGGAAACACCATATATTTT	CASSSSGSPGNTIYF
TRBD1	TRBV5-1	NA	TRBJ2-7	TGCGCCAGCAGCTTGGAGGGACAGGGGGTCGACGAGCAGTACTTC	CASSLEGQGVDEQYF
NA	TRBV29-1	NA	TRBJ2-7	TGCAGCGTTGAGGTGGGAAGGGGTGCTTACGAGCAGTACTTC	CSVEVGRGAYEQYF
NA	TRBV4-1	NA	TRBJ2-1	TGCGCCAGCAGCCCAAGACAGAGCTCCTACAATGAGCAGTTCTTC	CASSPRQSSYNEQFF
NA	TRBV7-3	NA	TRBJ2-7	TGTGCCAGCAGCTTCTCGGGAAGCTCCTACGAGCAGTACTTC	CASSFSGSSYEQYF
TRBD1	TRBV19	NA	TRBJ2-7	TGTGCCAGTAGTATAGGGACAGGGGAGTCCTACGAGCAGTACTTC	CASSIGTGESYEQYF
NA	TRBV30	NA	TRBJ1-1	TGTGCCTGGAGTGTACAGGGGAACACTGAAGCTTTCTTT	CAWSVQGNTEAFF
TRBD1	TRBV4-2	NA	TRBJ1-1	TGTGCCAGCAGCCAAGAGGGACAGGTGAACACTGAAGCTTTCTTT	CASSQEGQVNTEAFF
TRBD1	TRBV28	NA	TRBJ2-7	TGTGCCAGCAGTTTCCCCGAGACAGGGGGGGACTACGAGCAGTACTTC	CASSFPETGGDYEQYF
NA	TRBV14	NA	TRBJ2-1	TGTGCCAGCAGCCCTTATCCCCCGTGGGCAGGGAACAATGAGCAGTTCTTC	CASSPYPPWAGNNEQFF
TRBD2	TRBV10-2	NA	TRBJ2-5	TGCGCCAGCAGTGCCGGACTAGCGGGGTCAGAGACCCAGTACTTC	CASSAGLAGSETQYF
TRBD2	TRBV10-3	many	TRBJ2-7	TGTGCCATCAGTGAAGTCGGCGGGAGGAGCAACGAGCAGTACTTC	CAISEVGGRSNEQYF
NA	TRBV19	NA	TRBJ2-3	TGTGCCAGTAGGGGGACACTTCCTGAGCCGGCGTATTTT	CASRGTLPEPAYF